The entry that follows covers one TCR beta chain sequence. This clonotype has just a few counts. The clone's antigen remains unknown. No much larger clonotype is one base removed from it; base qualities were not supplied. This entry comes from a study of spatial heterogeneity in lung cancer (dated by TCRdb to about 2019). The study in broad terms: Beta-chain transcripts were consistently detected in greater numbers than alpha-chain transcripts, which likely reflected higher beta-chain transcript abundance. In the raw uncorrected reads, each unique combination of TCR and UMI appeared on average more than ten times. TCR alpha and beta repertoires were quantitatively compared across multiple tumor regions, matched nontumor lung and blood in non-small cell lung cancer. Nonsynonymous mutation counts, determined by whole-exome sequencing of tumor tissue, were related to TCR repertoire features. At surgery, both alpha and beta chains were TCR-sequenced in roughly 230 tumor regions, 64 matched nontumor lung samples and 56 PBMC samples.

On the study overall, not on this receptor specifically: Ubiquitous expanded tumor TCRs were detected in blood more often at tumor resection than at routine follow-up. Confirming at a functional level the hypothesis that regional TCRs recognize regional mutations was considered to require additional single-cell paired TCR alpha and beta sequencing.

The sample's time point label, decoded: sample taken at primary tumor resection. Whole RNA extracted from tumor and nontumor lung tissue, or from cryopreserved PBMC samples, was used for TCR sequencing without cell sorting. Donors were some 67 patients with early-stage, untreated non-small cell lung cancer from the lung TRACERx cohort. Only patients for whom sufficient RNA was available from at least two tumor regions were selected for TCR sequencing. The germline V gene provides CDR1 SGDLS and CDR2 YYNGEE. The V end loses 0 bases and the J end loses 6 bases, and a stretch of 9 bases separates them. From cysteine to phenylalanine, the CDR3 is 14 amino acids long. CDR3 DNA is the only sequence kept; it has 42 bases, read in frame from the first base. Library construction relied on 5' RACE. Instrument used: NextSeq 500. To allow correction of PCR and sequencing errors, the TCR library protocol tagged every TCR cDNA molecule with a unique molecular identifier. The original pipeline was this. Decombinator tools were used for TCR identification, UMI-based error correction and CDR3 extraction. Expanded TCRs were defined as those above a frequency of 2 per 1,000, corresponding to the top 1% of the tumor frequency distribution. Renyi diversity was computed with the R vegan package after each repertoire had been subsampled 100 times to 5,000 TCRs. To build CDR3 similarity networks, amino acid triplet string-kernel similarity was used, and CDR3s were connected when their pairwise similarity was above 0.82. The raw public data were reprocessed by TCRdb itself: fastp quality trimming at Q25, MiXCR clonotype calling, in-frame beta chains only. Each entry is one CDR3 protein sequence, shown with its most common DNA and genes. V and J calls and clone size were set by TCRdb, not the authors. Counted in this sample were some 87,000 distinct CDR3 sequences; approximately 8.5% of them appeared once. The ten largest account for 6.9% of the sample.

The origin of this receptor is a male donor with early-stage non-small cell lung cancer. The sample consisted of PBMCs, taken at surgery. The V and J segments used are TRBV9 and TRBJ2-2, with TRBD2 as a weak D call on 5 bases. The base sequence is TGTGCCAGCAGCGTAGGAGGGTCTCCCGGGGAGCTGTTTTTT. This encodes CASSVGGSPGELFF.